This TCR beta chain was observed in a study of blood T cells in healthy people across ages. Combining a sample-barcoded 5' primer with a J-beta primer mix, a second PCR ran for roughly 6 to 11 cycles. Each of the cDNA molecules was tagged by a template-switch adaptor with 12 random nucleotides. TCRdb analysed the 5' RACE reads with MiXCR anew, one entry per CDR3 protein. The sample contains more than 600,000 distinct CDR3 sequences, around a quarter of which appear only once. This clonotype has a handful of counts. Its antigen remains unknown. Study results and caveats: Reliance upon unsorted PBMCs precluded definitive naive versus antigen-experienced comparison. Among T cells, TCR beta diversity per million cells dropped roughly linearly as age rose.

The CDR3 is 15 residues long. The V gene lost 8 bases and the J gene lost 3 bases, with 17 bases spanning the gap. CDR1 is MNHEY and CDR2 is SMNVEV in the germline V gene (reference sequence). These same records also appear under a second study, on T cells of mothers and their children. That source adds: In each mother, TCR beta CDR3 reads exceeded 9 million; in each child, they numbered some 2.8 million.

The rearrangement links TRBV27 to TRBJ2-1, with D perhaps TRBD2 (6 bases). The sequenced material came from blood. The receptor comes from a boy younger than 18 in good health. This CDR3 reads CASRPVGLGYNEQFF. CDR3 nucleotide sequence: TGTGCCAGCCGCCCGGTGGGACTGGGCTACAATGAGCAGTTCTTC.